This T cell receptor (beta chain) was identified during a study of blood T cell repertoires in COVID-19. Across the whole study: COVID-19 samples collected from the United States, Italy and Spain covered acute and convalescent phases. T cells, B-cell-depleted T cells, or PBMCs provided the cDNA or gDNA that served as material.

Methods used by the authors: Nucleated cell counts were estimated from reference gene primer amplification. TCRdb's table, derived via immunoSEQ multiplex PCR, lists solely in-frame clones and lacks some. D and trimming come from the DNA, and the V and J calls and clone size come from that table. The sample consists of approximately 27,000 clones, about four fifths of them appearing once. This clone was seen a handful of times. The sample consisted of peripheral blood. The sequence came from a man in his sixties or seventies with acute or convalescent COVID-19.

Here the CDR3 reads CASSYSSAQETQYF. The CDR3, as DNA: TGTGCCAGCAGTTACTCGAGCGCCCAAGAGACCCAGTACTTC. The rearrangement uses TRBV6-2 or TRBV6-3 and TRBJ2-5; no clear D. The CDR3 has 14 residues. Trimming left V 0 bases short and J 1 base short, with 6 bases between. Germline V lookup: CDR1 MNHEY, CDR2 SVGEGT.